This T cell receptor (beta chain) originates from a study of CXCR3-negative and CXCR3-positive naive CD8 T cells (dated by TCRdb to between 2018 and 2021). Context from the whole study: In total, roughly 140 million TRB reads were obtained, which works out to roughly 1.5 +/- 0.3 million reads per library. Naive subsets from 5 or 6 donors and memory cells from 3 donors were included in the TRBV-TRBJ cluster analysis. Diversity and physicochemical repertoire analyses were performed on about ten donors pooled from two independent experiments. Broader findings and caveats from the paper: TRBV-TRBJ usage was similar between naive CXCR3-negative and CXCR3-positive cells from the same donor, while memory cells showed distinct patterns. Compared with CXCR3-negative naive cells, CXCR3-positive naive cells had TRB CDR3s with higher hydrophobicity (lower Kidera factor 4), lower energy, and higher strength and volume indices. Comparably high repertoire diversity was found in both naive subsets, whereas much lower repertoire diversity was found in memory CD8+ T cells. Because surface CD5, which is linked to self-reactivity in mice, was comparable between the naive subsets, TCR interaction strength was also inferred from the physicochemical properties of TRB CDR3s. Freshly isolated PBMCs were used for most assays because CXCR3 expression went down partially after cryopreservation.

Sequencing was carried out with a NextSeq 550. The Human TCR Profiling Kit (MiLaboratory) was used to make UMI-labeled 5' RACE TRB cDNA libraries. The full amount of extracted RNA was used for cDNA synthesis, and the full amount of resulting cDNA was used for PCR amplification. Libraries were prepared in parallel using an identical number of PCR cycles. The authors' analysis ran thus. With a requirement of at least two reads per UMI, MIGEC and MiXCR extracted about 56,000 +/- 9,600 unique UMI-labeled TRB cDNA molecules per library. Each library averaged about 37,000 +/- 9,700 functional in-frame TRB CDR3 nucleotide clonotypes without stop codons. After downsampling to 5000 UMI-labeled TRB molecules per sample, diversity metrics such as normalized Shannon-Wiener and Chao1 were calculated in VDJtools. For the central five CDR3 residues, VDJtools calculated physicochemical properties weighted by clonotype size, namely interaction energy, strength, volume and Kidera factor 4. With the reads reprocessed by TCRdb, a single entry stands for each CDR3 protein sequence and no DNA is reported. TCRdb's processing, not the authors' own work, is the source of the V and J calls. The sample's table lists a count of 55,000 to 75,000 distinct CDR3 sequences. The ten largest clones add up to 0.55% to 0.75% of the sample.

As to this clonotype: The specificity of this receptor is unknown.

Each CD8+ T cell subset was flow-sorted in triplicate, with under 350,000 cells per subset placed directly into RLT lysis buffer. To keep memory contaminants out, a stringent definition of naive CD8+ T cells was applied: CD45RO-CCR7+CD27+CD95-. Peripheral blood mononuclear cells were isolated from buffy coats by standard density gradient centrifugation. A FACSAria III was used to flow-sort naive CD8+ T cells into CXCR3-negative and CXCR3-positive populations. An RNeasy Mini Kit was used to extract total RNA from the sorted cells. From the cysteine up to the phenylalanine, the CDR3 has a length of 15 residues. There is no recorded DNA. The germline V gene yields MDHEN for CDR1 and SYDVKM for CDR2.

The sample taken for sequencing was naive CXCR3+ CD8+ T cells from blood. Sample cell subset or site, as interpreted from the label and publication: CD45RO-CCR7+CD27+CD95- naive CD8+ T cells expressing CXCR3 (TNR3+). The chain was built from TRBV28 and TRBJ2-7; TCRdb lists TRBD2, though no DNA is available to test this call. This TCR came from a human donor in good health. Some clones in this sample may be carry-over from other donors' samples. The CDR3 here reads CASRGTSGTYYEQYF.